These T cell receptor beta chains were read from a single sample in a study of Graves' ophthalmopathy and Graves' hyperthyroidism. Each CDR3 protein gets one entry after TCRdb re-called the multiplex PCR reads with MiXCR. This table has 340,000 or so distinct CDR3 sequences, roughly 17% appearing once. Input material: peripheral blood. These receptors originate from an adult man with Graves' ophthalmopathy. Each CDR3 is given with its conserved first and last residue. The order of the fields is V gene, CDR3 protein.

V gene: TRBV6-5
CDR3 protein: CASSYSHAPMNTEAFF

V gene: TRBV30
CDR3 protein: CAWSRGNQPQHF

V gene: TRBV4-3
CDR3 protein: CASSQEAGLPTEAFF

V gene: TRBV6-2/TRBV6-3
CDR3 protein: CASSPTGGVETQYF

V gene: TRBV20-1
CDR3 protein: CSARGTGDSYEQYF

V gene: TRBV7-8
CDR3 protein: CASSLSPGGTEAFF

V gene: TRBV7-2
CDR3 protein: CASSLLGPPQHF

V gene: TRBV20-1
CDR3 protein: CSAPGAGTSLSEELFF

V gene: TRBV28
CDR3 protein: CASSPPQRIEAFF

V gene: TRBV6-2/TRBV6-3
CDR3 protein: CASSYTSQETQYF

V gene: TRBV29-1
CDR3 protein: CSVEQGDWGYTF

V gene: TRBV12-3/TRBV12-4
CDR3 protein: CASGSPGRWNGYTF

V gene: TRBV18
CDR3 protein: CASSPRDRGYEQYF

V gene: TRBV11-3
CDR3 protein: CASSLGGAAEQYF

V gene: TRBV6-1
CDR3 protein: CASKQDVGWYEQYF

V gene: TRBV12-3/TRBV12-4
CDR3 protein: CASSSRELFF

V gene: TRBV6-6
CDR3 protein: CATKDGGSYNSPLHF

V gene: TRBV6-2/TRBV6-3
CDR3 protein: CASREFGRENYDYTF

V gene: TRBV30
CDR3 protein: CGLDTGELFF

V gene: TRBV20-1
CDR3 protein: CSLGTGQGQPQHF

V gene: TRBV3-1
CDR3 protein: CASSQDVYQYEQYF

V gene: TRBV5-1
CDR3 protein: CASSLAEGLGYGYTF

V gene: TRBV6-5
CDR3 protein: CASDAHPRTGTEAFF

V gene: TRBV20-1
CDR3 protein: CSAGPLGWQGYMNEQYF

V gene: TRBV5-6
CDR3 protein: CASSLLGDRLQPQHF

V gene: TRBV20-1
CDR3 protein: CSASVRGHQPQHF

V gene: TRBV24-1
CDR3 protein: CAAGTVTEAFF

V gene: TRBV29-1
CDR3 protein: CSVEKAGGPEEQYF

V gene: TRBV4-2
CDR3 protein: CASSLTGSGVLTLHF

V gene: TRBV6-2/TRBV6-3
CDR3 protein: CASSYGGRVTQYF

V gene: TRBV12-3/TRBV12-4
CDR3 protein: CASNGILGGRVTEAFF

V gene: TRBV28
CDR3 protein: CASSLITANTEAFF

V gene: TRBV12-3/TRBV12-4
CDR3 protein: CASSESGSGETQYF

V gene: TRBV20-1
CDR3 protein: CSALTGTGDYEQYF

V gene: TRBV20-1
CDR3 protein: CSARDPASGAASNTEAFF

V gene: TRBV6-1
CDR3 protein: CASSEPPTVYGYTF

V gene: TRBV6-5
CDR3 protein: CASIQTGSNQPQHF

V gene: TRBV11-3
CDR3 protein: CASSSRTGGEETQYF

V gene: TRBV29-1
CDR3 protein: CSAGRGSDTEAFF

V gene: TRBV6-2/TRBV6-3
CDR3 protein: CASRYRGWAFGYTF

V gene: TRBV20-1
CDR3 protein: CSASGSGLAYEQYF

V gene: TRBV3-1
CDR3 protein: CASSHLDRGRGYTF

V gene: TRBV11-2
CDR3 protein: CASSFGGTNSYEQYF

V gene: TRBV18
CDR3 protein: CASSPVGQGPGEQYF

V gene: TRBV27
CDR3 protein: CASSFAGGFEQYF

V gene: TRBV7-2
CDR3 protein: CASSYTGTGRETQYF

V gene: TRBV12-3/TRBV12-4
CDR3 protein: CASSQDHYGYTF

V gene: TRBV19
CDR3 protein: CASSTGSDTGELFF

V gene: TRBV6-1
CDR3 protein: CASRLSGQGRDEQYF

V gene: TRBV11-1
CDR3 protein: CASSRGKLSGANVLTF

V gene: TRBV6-5
CDR3 protein: CASNYGRQPVSDEQYF

V gene: TRBV7-9
CDR3 protein: CASSPVTGSYEQYF

V gene: TRBV2
CDR3 protein: CASSPQQGTPQPQHF

V gene: TRBV6-2/TRBV6-3
CDR3 protein: CASRTTGGGNQPQHF

V gene: TRBV3-1
CDR3 protein: CASSQGTGPPNTEAFF